This TCR beta chain is drawn from a study of blood T cell repertoires in COVID-19. On the study more broadly: Acute and convalescent COVID-19 samples came from the United States, Italy and Spain. T cells, B-cell-depleted T cells, or PBMCs provided the cDNA or gDNA that served as material.

The length of the CDR3 is 14 residues. Germline lookup yields CDR1 LGHDT and CDR2 YNNKEL (reference sequence). The junction had 6 bases not matched to a gene; V was cut back by 3 bases and J by 5 bases. Clones were sequenced by immunoSEQ multiplex PCR, and TCRdb holds only the in-frame ones, with some missing. The table has around 200,000 clones, about four fifths seen once; the top ten hold less than 3.5%. Sequenced input: peripheral blood. The sequence derives from a man in his fifties with active or convalescent COVID-19. This chain links TRBV3-1 (or the pseudogene TRBV3-2) with TRBJ1-1, with 7 nucleotides matching TRBD1. This chain's CDR3 is CASSHRDRRTEAFF. The DNA for the CDR3 is TGTGCCAGCAGCCACAGGGACAGAAGGACTGAAGCTTTCTTT.